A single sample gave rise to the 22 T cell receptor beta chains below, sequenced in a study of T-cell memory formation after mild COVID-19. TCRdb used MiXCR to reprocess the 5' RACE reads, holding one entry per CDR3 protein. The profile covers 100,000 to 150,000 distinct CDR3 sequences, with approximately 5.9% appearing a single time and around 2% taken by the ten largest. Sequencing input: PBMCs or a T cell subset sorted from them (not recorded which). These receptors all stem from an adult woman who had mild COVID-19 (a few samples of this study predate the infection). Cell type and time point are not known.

The CDR3 spells CASSQHWTGTGGFNTEAFF. The DNA for the CDR3 is TGCGCCAGCAGCCAACATTGGACGGGGACAGGAGGCTTCAACACTGAAGCTTTCTTT. The chain joins TRBV4-1 to TRBJ1-1; 8 bases fit TRBD1. The CDR3 runs 19 residues. Germline lookup yields CDR1 MGHRA and CDR2 YSYEKL. V gave up 2 bases and J gave up 2 bases; unmatched junction bases: 16.

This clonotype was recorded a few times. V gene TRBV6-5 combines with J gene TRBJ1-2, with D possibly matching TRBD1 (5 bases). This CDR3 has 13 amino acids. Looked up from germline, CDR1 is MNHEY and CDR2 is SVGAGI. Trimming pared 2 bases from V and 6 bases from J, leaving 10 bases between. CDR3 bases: TGTGCCAGCAGTTACGGCCAGGGACATGGCTACACCTTC. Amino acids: CASSYGQGHGYTF.

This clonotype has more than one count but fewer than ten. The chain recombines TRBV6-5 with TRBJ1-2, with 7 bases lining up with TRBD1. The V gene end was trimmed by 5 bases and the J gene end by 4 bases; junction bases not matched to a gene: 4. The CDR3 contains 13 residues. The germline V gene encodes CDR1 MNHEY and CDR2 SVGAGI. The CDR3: CASSLRQGYGYTF. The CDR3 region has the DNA TGTGCCAGCAGTCTTCGACAGGGCTATGGCTACACCTTC.

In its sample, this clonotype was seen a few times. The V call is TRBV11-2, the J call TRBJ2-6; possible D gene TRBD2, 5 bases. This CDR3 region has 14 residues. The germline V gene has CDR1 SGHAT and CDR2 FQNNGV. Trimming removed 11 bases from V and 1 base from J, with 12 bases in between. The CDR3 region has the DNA TGTGCCGGCCACAGCGGATCTGGGGCCAACGTCCTGACTTTC. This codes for CAGHSGSGANVLTF.

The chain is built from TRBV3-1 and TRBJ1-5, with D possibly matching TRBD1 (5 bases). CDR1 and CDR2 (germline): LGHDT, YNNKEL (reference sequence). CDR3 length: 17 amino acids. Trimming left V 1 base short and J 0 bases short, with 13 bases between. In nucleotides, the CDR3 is TGTGCCAGCAGCCAAGGGTTCAGGGTAGGTAGCAATCAGCCCCAGCATTTT. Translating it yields CASSQGFRVGSNQPQHF.

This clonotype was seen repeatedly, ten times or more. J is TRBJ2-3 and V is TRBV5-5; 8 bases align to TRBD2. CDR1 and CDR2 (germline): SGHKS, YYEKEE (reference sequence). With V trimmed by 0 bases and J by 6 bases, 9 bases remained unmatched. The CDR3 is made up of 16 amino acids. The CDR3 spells CASSLGISGASDTQYF. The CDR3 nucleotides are TGTGCCAGCAGCTTGGGAATTAGCGGGGCCTCTGATACGCAGTATTTT.

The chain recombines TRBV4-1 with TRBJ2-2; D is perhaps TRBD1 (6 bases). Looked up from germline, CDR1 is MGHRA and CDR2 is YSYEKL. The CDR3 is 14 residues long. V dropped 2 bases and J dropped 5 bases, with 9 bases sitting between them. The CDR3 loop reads CASSQTTGTGELFF. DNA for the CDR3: TGCGCCAGCAGCCAAACAACAGGGACCGGGGAGCTGTTTTTT.

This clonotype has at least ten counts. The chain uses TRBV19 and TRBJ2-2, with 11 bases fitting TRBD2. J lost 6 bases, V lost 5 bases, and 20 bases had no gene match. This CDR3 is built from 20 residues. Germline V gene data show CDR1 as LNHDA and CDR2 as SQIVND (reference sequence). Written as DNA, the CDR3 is TGTGCCAGTAGTCTTTGGGACAGGAAACTACTAGCGGGAGATCCCGGGGAGCTGTTTTTT. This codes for CASSLWDRKLLAGDPGELFF.

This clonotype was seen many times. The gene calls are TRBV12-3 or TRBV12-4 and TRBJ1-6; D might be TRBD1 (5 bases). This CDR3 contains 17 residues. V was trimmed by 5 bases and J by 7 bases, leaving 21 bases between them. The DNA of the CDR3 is TGTGCCAGCAGTCCCACCGGGGGGAGGACGGAGAATTCACCCCTCCACTTT. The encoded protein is CASSPTGGRTENSPLHF.

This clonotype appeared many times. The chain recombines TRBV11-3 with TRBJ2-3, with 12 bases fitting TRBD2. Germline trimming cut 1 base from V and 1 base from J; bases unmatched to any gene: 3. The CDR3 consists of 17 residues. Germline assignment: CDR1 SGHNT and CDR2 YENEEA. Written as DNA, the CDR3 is TGTGCCAGCAGCTTAGGTCGACTAGCGGGGGGCACAGATACGCAGTATTTT. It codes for CASSLGRLAGGTDTQYF. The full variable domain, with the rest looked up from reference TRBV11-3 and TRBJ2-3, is EAGVVQSPRYKIIEKKQPVAFWCNPISGHNTLYWYLQNLGQGPELLIRYENEEAVDDSQLPKDRFSAERLKGVDSTLKIQPAELGDSAVYLCASSLGRLAGGTDTQYFGPGTRLTVL.

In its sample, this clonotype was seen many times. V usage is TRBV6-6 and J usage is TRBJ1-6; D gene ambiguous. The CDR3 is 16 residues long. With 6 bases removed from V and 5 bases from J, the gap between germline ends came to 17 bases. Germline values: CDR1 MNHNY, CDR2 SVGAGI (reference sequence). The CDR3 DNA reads TGTGCCAGCAGCTCCGGGCCGAGAATACATAATTCACCCCTCCACTTT. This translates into CASSSGPRIHNSPLHF.

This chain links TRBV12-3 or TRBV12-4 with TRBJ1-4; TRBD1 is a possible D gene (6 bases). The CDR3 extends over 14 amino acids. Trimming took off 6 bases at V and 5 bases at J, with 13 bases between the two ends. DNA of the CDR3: TGTGCCAGCAGACCGGGACAACGGAATGAAAAACTGTTTTTT. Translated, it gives CASRPGQRNEKLFF.

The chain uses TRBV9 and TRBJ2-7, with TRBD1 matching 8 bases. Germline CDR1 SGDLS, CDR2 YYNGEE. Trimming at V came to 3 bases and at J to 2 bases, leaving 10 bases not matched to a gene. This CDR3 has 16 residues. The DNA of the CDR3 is TGTGCCAGCAGCGCCCCCGGGGACAGGCCCACCTACGAGCAGTACTTC. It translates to CASSAPGDRPTYEQYF.

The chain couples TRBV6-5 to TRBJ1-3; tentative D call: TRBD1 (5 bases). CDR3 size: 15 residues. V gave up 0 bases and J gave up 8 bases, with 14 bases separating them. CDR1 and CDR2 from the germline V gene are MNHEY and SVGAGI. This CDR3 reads CASSYSPAKGDTIYF. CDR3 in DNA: TGTGCCAGCAGTTACTCGCCAGCCAAAGGGGACACCATATATTTT.

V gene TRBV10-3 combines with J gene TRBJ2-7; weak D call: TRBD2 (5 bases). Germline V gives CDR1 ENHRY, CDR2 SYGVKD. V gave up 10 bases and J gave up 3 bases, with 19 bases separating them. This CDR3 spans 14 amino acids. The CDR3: CATRRQPGDYEQYF. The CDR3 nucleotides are TGTGCCACGAGACGGCAGCCCGGGGACTACGAGCAGTACTTC.

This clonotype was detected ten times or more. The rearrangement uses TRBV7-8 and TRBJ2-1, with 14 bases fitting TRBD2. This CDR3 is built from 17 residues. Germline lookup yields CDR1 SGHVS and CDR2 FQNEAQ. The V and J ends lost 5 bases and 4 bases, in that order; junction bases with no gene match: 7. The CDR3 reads CASSLGLAGGHYNEQFF. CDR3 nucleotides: TGTGCCAGCAGCCTTGGACTAGCGGGGGGCCATTACAATGAGCAGTTCTTC.

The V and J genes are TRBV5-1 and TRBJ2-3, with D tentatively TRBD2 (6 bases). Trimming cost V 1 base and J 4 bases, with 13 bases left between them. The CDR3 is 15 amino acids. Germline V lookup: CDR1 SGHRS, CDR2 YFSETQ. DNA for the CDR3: TGCGCCAGCAGCTTGTTCCCCGGGAGCGCAGATACGCAGTATTTT. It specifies CASSLFPGSADTQYF.

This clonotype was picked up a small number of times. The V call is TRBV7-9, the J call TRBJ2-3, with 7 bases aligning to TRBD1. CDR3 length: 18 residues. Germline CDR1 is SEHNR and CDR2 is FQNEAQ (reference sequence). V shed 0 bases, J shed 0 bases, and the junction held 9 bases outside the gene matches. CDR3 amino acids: CASSLAHVRDSSTDTQYF. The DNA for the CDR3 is TGTGCCAGCAGCTTAGCCCACGTCCGGGACAGTAGCACAGATACGCAGTATTTT.

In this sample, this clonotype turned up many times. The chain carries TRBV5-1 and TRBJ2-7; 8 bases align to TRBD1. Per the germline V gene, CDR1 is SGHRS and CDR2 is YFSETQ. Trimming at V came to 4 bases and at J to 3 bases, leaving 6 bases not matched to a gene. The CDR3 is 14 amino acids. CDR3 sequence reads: CASSQRTGNYEQYF. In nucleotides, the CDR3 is TGCGCCAGCAGCCAGAGGACAGGGAACTACGAGCAGTACTTC.

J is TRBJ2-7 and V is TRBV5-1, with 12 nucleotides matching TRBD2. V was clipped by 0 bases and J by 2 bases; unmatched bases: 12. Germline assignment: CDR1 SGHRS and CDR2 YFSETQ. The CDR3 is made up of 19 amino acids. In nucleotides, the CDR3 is TGCGCCAGCAGCTTGGAATCTAGCGGGGGGGCCATCCTCCCCTACGAGCAGTACTTC. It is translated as CASSLESSGGAILPYEQYF.

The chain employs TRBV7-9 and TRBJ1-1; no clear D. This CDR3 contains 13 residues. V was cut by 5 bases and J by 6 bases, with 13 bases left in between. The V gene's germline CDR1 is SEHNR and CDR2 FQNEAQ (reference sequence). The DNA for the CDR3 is TGTGCCAGCAGCGTCGGACGGATGGCTGAAGCTTTCTTT. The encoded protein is CASSVGRMAEAFF.

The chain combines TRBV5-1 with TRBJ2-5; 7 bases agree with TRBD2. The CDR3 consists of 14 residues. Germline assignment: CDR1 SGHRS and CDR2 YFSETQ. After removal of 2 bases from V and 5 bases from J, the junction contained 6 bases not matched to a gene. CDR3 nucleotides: TGCGCCAGCAGCTTCGGGACTACCGGGGAGACCCAGTACTTC. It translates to CASSFGTTGETQYF.